This TCR beta chain was profiled in a study of blood T cells in healthy people across ages. Next came a second PCR, run for about 7 to 12 cycles, which used a sample-barcoded 5' primer along with a J-beta primer mix. A tag from a template-switch adaptor with 12 random nucleotides marked each cDNA molecule. TCRdb reanalysed the 5' RACE reads using MiXCR and keeps one entry per CDR3 protein. The sample contains some 1.4 million distinct CDR3 sequences, 42% of which appear only once. From germline, CDR1 is MNHEY and CDR2 SVGEGT. The CDR3 extends over 12 amino acids. Findings and caveats of the study: Estimated diversity across one million T cells was deemed an underestimate.

All donors came from Russia, were Caucasian and healthy, and spanned ages roughly 6 to 100. Comment on this clonotype: Antigen specificity is unknown. A read error may produce the germline difference seen at one junction end.

The receptor's source is a woman aged 18-35 years in good health. Sequenced input: blood. The rearrangement joins TRBV6-2 or TRBV6-3 to TRBJ2-7; D may be TRBD2 (5 bases). TRBJ2-5 matches the DNA end more closely, so the J call is doubtful. The DNA of the CDR3 is TGTACCAGCGGTGCGGTAGAAGAGACCCAGTACTTC. The encoded protein is CTSGAVEETQYF.